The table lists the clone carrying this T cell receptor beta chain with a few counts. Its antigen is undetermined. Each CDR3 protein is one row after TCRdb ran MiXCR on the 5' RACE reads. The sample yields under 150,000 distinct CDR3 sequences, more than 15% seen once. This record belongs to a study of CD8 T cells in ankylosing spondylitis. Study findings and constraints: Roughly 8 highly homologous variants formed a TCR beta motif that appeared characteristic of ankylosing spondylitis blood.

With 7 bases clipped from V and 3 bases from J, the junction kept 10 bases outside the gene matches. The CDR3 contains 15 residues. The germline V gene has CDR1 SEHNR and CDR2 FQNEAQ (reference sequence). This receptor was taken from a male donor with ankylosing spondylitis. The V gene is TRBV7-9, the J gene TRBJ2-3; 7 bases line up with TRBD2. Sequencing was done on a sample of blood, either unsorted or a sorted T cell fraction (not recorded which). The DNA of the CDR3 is TGTGCCAGCATTAGGGCGGGAGATGCTACAGATACGCAGTATTTT. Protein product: CASIRAGDATDTQYF.